This T cell receptor beta chain was recorded in a study of neoadjuvant nivolumab and ipilimumab in lung cancer. V dropped 1 base and J dropped 0 bases, with 12 bases sitting between them. The CDR3 extends over 16 amino acids. Looked up from germline, CDR1 is SGHDT and CDR2 is YYEEEE. Produced via immunoSEQ multiplex PCR; TCRdb's table is partial and in-frame only. The sample has some 13,000 clones; more than 90% are singletons. Study-wide results and limits: Only a small number of samples underwent TCR sequencing. Pathologic regression was not significantly tied to TCR clonality. TCR richness and clonality were higher in tumors than adjacent uninvolved lung. Pretherapy blood TCR richness correlated positively with resected tumor richness.

This clone was picked up one time. Antigen: not known. This TCR was recovered from an adult with non-small cell lung cancer. The sequencing used peripheral blood, collected after neoadjuvant nivolumab, alone or with ipilimumab, at or shortly before surgery. The chain couples TRBV5-6 to TRBJ2-3, with D maybe TRBD1 (6 bases). DNA for the CDR3: TGTGCCAGCAGCTTGAGGGGGATATCTAGCACAGATACGCAGTATTTT. Translating gives CASSLRGISSTDTQYF.